This T cell receptor beta chain came from a study of shared clonotypes between healthy human individuals. Between the trimmed V and J ends, which lost 5 bases and 3 bases, there was a span of 9 bases. The CDR3 spans 13 residues. CDR1 is SGHRS, CDR2 YFSETQ, per germline. This clone is a singleton in its sample. The assay was immunoSEQ multiplex PCR, and TCRdb's table has in-frame clones only and misses some. Of approximately 1,000,000 clones listed, 75% to 85% were seen once; the top ten hold 0.5% to 0.6%. This chain joins TRBV5-1 and TRBJ1-5; D remains unclear. The sequence derives from a man between 18 and 29 years old in good health. Some clones in this sample may be carry-over from other donors' samples. Sequencing was carried out using memory CD4+ T cells from PBMCs. Noted subset: CD45RA-negative fraction. The DNA for the CDR3 is TGCGCCAGCAGAGGCTCACCCAATCAGCCCCAGCATTTT. It is translated as CASRGSPNQPQHF.